These 20 T cell receptor beta chains were all obtained from the same sample, sequenced in a study of yellow fever vaccine responses in identical twins. A single record per CDR3 protein comes from TCRdb applying MiXCR to the RT-PCR reads. The data hold about 10,000 distinct CDR3 sequences, with around four fifths observed a single time. Specimen: T cells from blood (PBMCs), unsorted or a sorted subset (not recorded which), collected before or after yellow fever vaccination (not recorded which). These receptors were obtained from a woman aged 18 to 35 who received the yellow fever vaccine.

In its sample, this clonotype was seen a few times. The chain is built from TRBV18 and TRBJ2-5; D gene uncertain. The CDR3 consists of 11 residues. CDR1 KGHSH and CDR2 LQKENI come from the germline V gene. V gave up 5 bases and J gave up 5 bases, with 6 bases separating them. The CDR3 DNA reads TGTGCCAGCTCAAGCCCCGAGACCCAGTACTTC. Protein product: CASSSPETQYF. The whole variable domain, remainder taken from reference TRBV18 and TRBJ2-5, is NAGVMQNPRHLVRRRGQEARLRCSPMKGHSHVYWYRQLPEEGLKFMVYLQKENIIDESGMPKERFSAEFPKEGPSILRIQQVVRGDSAAYFCASSSPETQYFGPGTRLLVL.

The genes are TRBV13 and TRBJ2-3; D possibly corresponds to TRBD1 (7 bases). CDR1 and CDR2 (germline): PRHDT, FYEKMQ (reference sequence). This CDR3 contains 13 residues. The V gene lost 8 bases and the J gene lost 7 bases, with 16 bases spanning the gap. CDR3 nucleotide sequence: TGTGCCAGCTGCGACAGGGAGGAAAATACGCAGTATTTT. It yields the protein CASCDREENTQYF.

The chain combines TRBV4-2 with TRBJ2-4, with 9 bases aligning to TRBD1. V lost 1 base, J lost 10 bases, and 5 bases stayed unmatched. The germline V gene encodes CDR1 LGHNA and CDR2 YNFKEQ. This CDR3 spans 14 amino acids. The CDR3 here is CASSQGRDRDIQYF. CDR3 coding DNA: TGTGCCAGCAGCCAAGGCCGGGACAGGGATATTCAGTACTTC.

The genes are TRBV29-1 and TRBJ2-2; 10 bases line up with TRBD1. Germline-derived CDR1 and CDR2 are SQVTM and ANQGSEA. This CDR3 spans 15 amino acids. V shed 7 bases and J 4 bases; nucleotides not matched to a gene: 9. The CDR3 loop reads CSAHTGTGVTGELFF. The CDR3 coding sequence is TGCAGCGCACATACCGGGACAGGGGTCACCGGGGAGCTGTTTTTT.

The chain couples TRBV27 to TRBJ2-3, with D perhaps matching TRBD2 (6 bases). The V end lost 2 bases, the J end lost 3 bases, and 6 bases lay between the germline ends. The CDR3 is 13 residues long. Germline V gene lookup returns CDR1 MNHEY and CDR2 SMNVEV (reference sequence). Here the CDR3 DNA reads TGTGCCAGCAGTTTACGGGGGACAGATACGCAGTATTTT. Translated, it gives CASSLRGTDTQYF.

This chain uses TRBV7-6 with TRBJ1-4; D is ambiguous. V was pared by 0 bases and J by 5 bases, with 7 bases between. Germline V gene data show CDR1 as SGHVS and CDR2 as FNYEAQ. The CDR3 loop spans 14 amino acids. The CDR3 nucleotides read TGTGCCAGCAGCTTAGCCGGGCCAAATGAAAAACTGTTTTTT. Protein product: CASSLAGPNEKLFF. Combining the CDR3 with reference TRBV7-6 and TRBJ1-4 gives the whole variable domain GAGVSQSPRYKVTKRGQDVALRCDPISGHVSLYWYRQALGQGPEFLTYFNYEAQQDKSGLPNDRFSAERPEGSISTLTIQRTEQRDSAMYRCASSLAGPNEKLFFGSGTQLSVL.

The rearrangement uses TRBV29-1 and TRBJ1-1; 7 nucleotides align to TRBD1. The CDR3 extends over 14 amino acids. Germline V gives CDR1 SQVTM, CDR2 ANQGSEA. After removal of 7 bases from V and 4 bases from J, the junction contained 12 bases not matched to a gene. The CDR3 DNA follows: TGCAGCGCCCAGGGGGGGGAGTCGTCCACTGAAGCTTTCTTT. This codes for CSAQGGESSTEAFF. Full variable domain (remainder filled in from reference TRBV29-1 and TRBJ1-1): SAVISQKPSRDICQRGTSLTIQCQVDSQVTMMFWYRQQPGQSLTLIATANQGSEATYESGFVIDKFPISRPNLTFSTLTVSNMSPEDSSIYLCSAQGGESSTEAFFGQGTRLTVV.

The chain joins TRBV5-5 to TRBJ1-5; 7 bases are a match to TRBD1. The CDR3 runs 18 residues. Germline assignment: CDR1 SGHKS and CDR2 YYEKEE (reference sequence). The ends lost 1 base at V and 2 bases at J; junction bases unmatched: 12. This CDR3 reads CASSLYRGQLAGNQPQHF. The DNA of the CDR3 is TGTGCCAGCAGCTTGTACCGGGGACAGCTAGCTGGCAATCAGCCCCAGCATTTT. The whole variable domain, remainder taken from reference TRBV5-5 and TRBJ1-5, is DAGVTQSPTHLIKTRGQQVTLRCSPISGHKSVSWYQQVLGQGPQFIFQYYEKEERGRGNFPDRFSARQFPNYSSELNVNALLLGDSALYLCASSLYRGQLAGNQPQHFGDGTRLSIL.

This chain uses TRBV9 with TRBJ2-2; D is uncertain. Germline-derived CDR1 and CDR2 are SGDLS and YYNGEE. V was trimmed by 3 bases and J by 5 bases, leaving 14 bases between them. This CDR3 is built from 15 residues. CDR3 sequence reads: CASSATVFGTGELFF. CDR3 DNA: TGTGCCAGCAGCGCCACCGTCTTCGGGACCGGGGAGCTGTTTTTT.

The rearrangement joins TRBV18 to TRBJ1-4; no reliable D call. The CDR3 is made up of 16 amino acids. Trimming pared 3 bases from V and 0 bases from J, leaving 11 bases between. The germline V gene has CDR1 KGHSH and CDR2 LQKENI. CDR3 sequence (DNA): TGTGCCAGCTCACCCAACAGCCCAGCAACTAATGAAAAACTGTTTTTT. Translating gives CASSPNSPATNEKLFF.

CDR3 nucleotides: TGTGCCAGCAGTAGGTGGGAATCCGACACCGGGGAGCTGTTTTTT. This encodes CASSRWESDTGELFF. The chain links TRBV27 to TRBJ2-2; no clear D. CDR3 length: 15 residues. The V gene's germline CDR1 is MNHEY and CDR2 SMNVEV (reference sequence). V was cut by 5 bases and J by 3 bases, with 13 bases left in between.

This sequence joins TRBV6-5 and TRBJ2-7; no reliable D call. The CDR3 contains 13 residues. V lost 2 bases, J lost 5 bases, and 10 bases lay in between. CDR1 and CDR2 (germline): MNHEY, SVGAGI. CDR3 in amino acids: CASSYRSTDEQYF. The CDR3 nucleotides are TGTGCCAGCAGTTACAGGAGCACTGACGAGCAGTACTTC.

CDR3: CASSEQLLSEQYV. The CDR3 region has the DNA TGTGCCAGCAGTGAACAGTTACTCTCCGAGCAGTACGTC. This chain joins TRBV2 and TRBJ2-7; D ambiguous. Looked up from germline, CDR1 is SNHLY and CDR2 is FYNNEI. The CDR3 is 13 residues long. Trimming pared 2 bases from V and 6 bases from J, leaving 11 bases between.

CDR3 sequence reads: CASSPTSGSFEQFF. The DNA for the CDR3 is TGTGCCAGCTCACCAACTAGCGGGAGTTTTGAGCAGTTCTTC. The chain employs TRBV18 and TRBJ2-1, with 11 bases aligning to TRBD2. The germline CDR1 and CDR2 sequences are KGHSH and LQKENI. The CDR3 has 14 amino acids. V lost 2 bases and J lost 9; bases outside the gene matches: 3.

The chain links TRBV28 to TRBJ2-3, with 7 bases matching TRBD1. Germline values: CDR1 MDHEN, CDR2 SYDVKM. Trimming took 4 bases from V and 2 from J; bases not matched to a gene: 6. The CDR3 contains 15 residues. Written as DNA, the CDR3 is TGTGCCAGCAGTTCGGGACAGACCGACACAGATACGCAGTATTTT. Encoded protein: CASSSGQTDTDTQYF.

Details on this clonotype: At one end the junction does not follow the germline gene, possibly because of a read error. The chain joins TRBV7-1 to TRBJ2-1; D perhaps matches TRBD2 (6 bases). TRBV7-1 is given ORF status, its function remaining uncertain. This CDR3 contains 15 residues. CDR3 protein: CASSTAAAGYNEQFF. DNA for the CDR3: TGTGCCAGCAGCACAGCGGCAGCGGGTTACAATGAGCAGTTCTTC.

The chain links TRBV7-3 to TRBJ2-1; D is perhaps TRBD2 (6 bases). CDR1 is SGHTA and CDR2 is FQGTGA in the germline V gene. The CDR3 loop spans 15 amino acids. Trimming took 5 bases from V and 7 from J, leaving 18 bases between them. The CDR3 DNA follows: TGTGCCAGCAGCCCCGGACTACTATACAAGAATGAGCAGTTCTTC. As protein: CASSPGLLYKNEQFF.

V is TRBV11-2 and J is TRBJ2-1; D is ambiguous. Germline CDR1 is SGHAT and CDR2 is FQNNGV. V was clipped by 1 base and J by 0 bases, with 1 base between them. The CDR3 sequence is 13 residues long. The CDR3 bases are TGTGCCAGCAGCTTAGGCTCCTACAATGAGCAGTTCTTC. This translates into CASSLGSYNEQFF.

The chain links TRBV5-6 to TRBJ2-1; D remains unclear. The CDR3 has 14 residues. The germline CDR1 and CDR2 sequences are SGHDT and YYEEEE. V lost 4 bases, J lost 5 bases, and 13 bases lay in between. CDR3 nucleotides: TGTGCCAGCAGCCGTGGCAGGCAGAACAATGAGCAGTTCTTC. It codes for CASSRGRQNNEQFF.

The chain combines TRBV29-1 with TRBJ2-7, with 8 bases matching TRBD1. Germline CDR1 SQVTM, CDR2 ANQGSEA. J lost 6 bases, V lost 5 bases, and 9 bases had no gene match. The CDR3 is made up of 13 amino acids. The CDR3: CSVTGTGLIEQYF. CDR3 nucleotides: TGCAGCGTTACCGGGACAGGTCTTATCGAGCAGTACTTC.